Detailed here is one T cell receptor (beta chain). The authors' processing: Reference gene primer amplification gave estimated nucleated cell counts. Clones were sequenced by immunoSEQ multiplex PCR, and TCRdb holds only the in-frame ones, with some missing. The D gene and trimming were derived from the DNA, and the V and J assignments and clone size from that table. Of about 110,000 clones listed, roughly two thirds are singletons. These data come from a study of blood T cell repertoires in COVID-19. Overall study context: The origin of the acute and convalescent COVID-19 samples was the United States, Italy and Spain. PBMCs, B-cell-depleted T cells, or T cells provided the cDNA or gDNA that made up the material.

V lost 2 bases to trimming and J lost 3 bases, with 16 bases between them. This CDR3 is built from 16 residues. Per the germline V gene, CDR1 is MNHEY and CDR2 is SMNVEV (reference sequence). This rearrangement joins TRBV27 to TRBJ2-5; maybe TRBD1 (6 bases). The source material was peripheral blood. The receptor was derived from a human donor with acute or convalescent COVID-19. The donor label of this sample is uncertain. The CDR3 DNA is TGTGCCAGCAGTTTAGTAGGACCGAGGGGGAAAGAGACCCAGTACTTC. It is translated as CASSLVGPRGKETQYF.